The 2 T cell receptor beta chains reported below all come from one sample, sequenced in a study of cytomegalovirus exposure and HLA in healthy donors. PCR employed 60 Vbeta and 13 Jbeta primers. The protocol was immunoSEQ multiplex PCR, while the TCRdb copy is restricted to in-frame clones and leaves out a portion. Among roughly 120,000 clones listed, roughly 67% were seen once. The material sequenced was PBMCs. These receptors all come from a man aged 40-50 years in good health and CMV-seronegative.

V and J are TRBV28 and TRBJ2-6; TRBD2 agrees at 9 bases. V lost 4 bases to trimming and J lost 0 bases; unmatched junction nucleotides: 4. Germline CDR1 is MDHEN and CDR2 is SYDVKM. The CDR3 has 17 residues. The CDR3 DNA follows: TGTGCCAGCAGTTCCGGGACTAGCTTCTCTGGGGCCAACGTCCTGACTTTC. This gives the protein CASSSGTSFSGANVLTF.

V usage is TRBV5-5 and J usage is TRBJ2-5; TRBD2 aligns across 8 bases. CDR3 length equals 16 residues. With V trimmed by 1 base and J by 2 bases, 7 bases remained unmatched. CDR1 and CDR2 (germline): SGHKS, YYEKEE (reference sequence). CDR3 in DNA: TGTGCCAGCAGCTTGTTCGACGGGGGGGGACAAGAGACCCAGTACTTC. Translated: CASSLFDGGGQETQYF.